These T cell receptor beta chains were read from a single sample in a study of T cell changes during pregnancy in multiple sclerosis. The assay was immunoSEQ multiplex PCR, and TCRdb's table has in-frame clones only and misses some. The table has 50,000 or so clones, roughly 92% seen once. The specimen comprised CD4+ T cells from peripheral blood mononuclear cells, sampled in the third trimester of pregnancy. The receptors stem from a female donor with multiple sclerosis, enrolled in a pregnancy study. Both conserved end residues are part of each CDR3. The order of the fields is V gene, J gene, clone size, CDR3 protein. Rows may omit the clone size; those that give it use once, few, many or a size class.

TRBV6-6	TRBJ2-5	.	CASSTSEETQYF
TRBV6-1	TRBJ1-5	.	CASSEAWDTRPSSNQPQHF
TRBV11-2	TRBJ2-1	.	CASSSLSGSYNEQFF
TRBV18	TRBJ2-7	.	CASSPQGVSTYEQYF
TRBV7-2	TRBJ1-5	once	CASSFSGINQPQHF
TRBV29-1	TRBJ2-1	.	CSVEELAPSSYNEQFF
TRBV9	TRBJ1-1	.	CASSVRAGNTEAFF
TRBV29-1	TRBJ1-1	.	CSVVGGRTRGEAFF
TRBV10-3	TRBJ2-3	.	CAIDEGKLSGPSTDTQYF
TRBV10-2	TRBJ1-1	.	CASTDTGGITEAFF
TRBV6-5	TRBJ2-7	.	CASSPGQGSYEQYF
TRBV5-1	TRBJ1-1	.	CASSLGGRDEAFF
TRBV6-1	TRBJ2-7	.	CASSEAGTYEQYF
TRBV28	TRBJ2-7	.	CASSFNLEQYF
TRBV5-1	TRBJ2-1	.	CATTAGTGSYNEQFF
TRBV4-2	TRBJ1-2	.	CASSLPGGVGTGITGYTF
TRBV10-2	TRBJ2-2	.	CASSVTGPGTGELFF
TRBV18	TRBJ2-5	.	CASSRRQETQYF
TRBV9	TRBJ2-3	.	CASSVVGLGESQYF
TRBV18	TRBJ2-2	.	CASSPLPGQGNTGELFF
TRBV10-2	TRBJ2-2	.	CASSDLLASGELFF
TRBV27	TRBJ1-5	once	CASSPQPLGQANQPQHF
TRBV6-1	TRBJ1-4	.	CASSAETGMGEKLFF
TRBV29-1	TRBJ1-1	.	CSVHPTGATEAFF
TRBV6-5	TRBJ1-4	.	CASSPGQGKLFF
TRBV15	TRBJ2-5	.	CATSIPTGGGRETQYF
TRBV10-3	TRBJ1-1	once	CAISGQGGNTEAFF
TRBV7-9	TRBJ2-7	.	CASSLSGRFSSYEQYF
TRBV6-1	TRBJ2-3	.	CASSEWGRSTDTQYF
TRBV19	TRBJ2-7	.	CASSVRDSSYEQYF
TRBV19	TRBJ1-5	.	CASSIIRTANNQPQHF
TRBV27	TRBJ2-2	.	CASSSRGGETGELFF
TRBV9	TRBJ1-6	.	CASSAHRGPNSPLHF
TRBV21-1	TRBJ1-2	.	CASSHGGGTPRLYTYGYTF
TRBV9	TRBJ2-3	.	CASTTLGTNTDTQYF
TRBV28	TRBJ1-2	few	CASSRVGYGYTF
TRBV4-2	TRBJ2-7	.	CASSQDSGRGYEQYF
TRBV30	TRBJ2-5	.	CAWKRGRAWETQYF
TRBV30	TRBJ1-6	.	CAWEPGQSPLHF
TRBV5-1	TRBJ2-3	.	CASLPEPIAGVTDTQYF
TRBV2	TRBJ2-1	.	CASSVSRGAHNEQFF
TRBV29-1	TRBJ1-2	.	CSVEAAGLGGYTF
TRBV19	TRBJ1-1	few	CASSAEPGHQNTEAFF
TRBV6-5	TRBJ1-1	.	CASTQTGAMTEAFF
TRBV18	TRBJ2-1	once	CASSPYTGAYNEQFF
TRBV19	TRBJ2-2	.	CASSKTRTFTGELFF
TRBV5-6	TRBJ2-5	.	CASSSVGGQETQYF